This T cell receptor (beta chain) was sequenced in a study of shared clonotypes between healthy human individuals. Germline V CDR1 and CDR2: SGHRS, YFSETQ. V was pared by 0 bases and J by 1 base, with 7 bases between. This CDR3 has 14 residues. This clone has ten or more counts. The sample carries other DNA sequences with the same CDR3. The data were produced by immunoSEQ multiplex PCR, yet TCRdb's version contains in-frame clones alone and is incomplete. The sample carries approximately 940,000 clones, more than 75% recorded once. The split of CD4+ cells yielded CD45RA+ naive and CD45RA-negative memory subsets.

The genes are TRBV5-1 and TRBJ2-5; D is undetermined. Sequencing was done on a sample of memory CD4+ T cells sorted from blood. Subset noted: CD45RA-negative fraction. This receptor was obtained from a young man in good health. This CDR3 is CASSLERIQETQYF. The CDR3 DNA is TGCGCCAGCAGCTTGGAGCGAATCCAAGAGACCCAGTACTTC.